This T cell receptor beta chain was profiled in a study of T cells in Graves' hyperthyroidism and ophthalmopathy. There were TCR beta CDR3 regions amplified from RNA transcripts. HTBI primers drove first-round RT-PCR of the TCR CDR3. TCRdb independently ran MiXCR on the multiplex PCR reads; one entry per CDR3 protein. The top ten hold about 10% of the sample, which has about 98,000 distinct CDR3 sequences, about 37% seen once. This CDR3 spans 16 amino acids. Germline assignment: CDR1 SGHTA and CDR2 FQGTGA. V was clipped by 2 bases and J by 6 bases; unmatched bases: 4. As for this clonotype: The antigen is undetermined.

Whole-study findings and limits: The model foresaw ophthalmopathy a median approximately 6.3 months prior to onset. Most thyroid clonotypes that were expanded above 0.001 also turned up in blood.

Hyperthyroidism of Graves' type that showed no ophthalmopathy progression within 18 months was stable. The J gene is TRBJ2-2, the V gene TRBV7-3; TRBD2 aligns across 12 bases. The receptor was isolated from a woman between 25 and 40 years old with Graves' hyperthyroidism. Sequenced material: peripheral blood or thyroid tissue (not recorded which). In nucleotides, the CDR3 is TGTGCCAGCAGCTTAGTGCCTAGCGGGAGGGCCGGGGAGCTGTTTTTT. Amino acids: CASSLVPSGRAGELFF. Together with reference TRBV7-3 and TRBJ2-2, the CDR3 gives the full variable domain: GAGVSQTPSNKVTEKGKYVELRCDPISGHTALYWYRQSLGQGPEFLIYFQGTGAADDSGLPNDRFFAVRPEGSVSTLKIQRTERGDSAVYLCASSLVPSGRAGELFFGEGSRLTVL.